The next 23 T cell receptor beta chains were all read from a single sample in a study of shared clonotypes between healthy human individuals. Data came from immunoSEQ multiplex PCR; TCRdb stores just in-frame clones and leaves some out. The sample lists about 980,000 clones; 60% to 85% were seen once. Sequenced input: memory CD4+ T cells sorted from blood. As for subset: CD45RA-negative fraction. The source of these receptors is a man younger than 35 in good health.

The J gene is TRBJ1-1, the V gene TRBV28; 9 nucleotides align to TRBD1. Germline-derived CDR1 and CDR2 are MDHEN and SYDVKM. Losses at the gene ends were 8 bases for V and 6 bases for J; bases not matched to a gene: 4. This CDR3 is built from 12 residues. The CDR3 region is CASHRGLAEAFF. The CDR3, as DNA: TGTGCCAGCCACAGGGGGCTGGCTGAAGCTTTCTTT.

The V and J genes are TRBV11-3 and TRBJ1-5; no clear D. Germline V gene lookup returns CDR1 SGHNT and CDR2 YENEEA. V shed 9 bases and J shed 0 bases, with 15 bases lying between them. This CDR3 has 15 amino acids. The CDR3, as DNA: TGTGCCAGACAGCTTTTTGGGTTTAGCAATCAGCCCCAGCATTTT. This codes for CARQLFGFSNQPQHF.

The rearrangement joins TRBV7-2 to TRBJ1-2, with D tentatively TRBD1 (6 bases). V was cut by 6 bases and J by 2 bases, with 10 bases left in between. From germline, CDR1 is SGHTA and CDR2 FQGNSA. CDR3 length: 13 residues. The CDR3 nucleotides read TGTGCCAGCAGAGATACAGGGAACTATGGCTACACCTTC. It codes for CASRDTGNYGYTF. Using reference TRBV7-2 and TRBJ1-2 for the parts outside the CDR3, the full variable domain is GAGVSQSPSNKVTEKGKDVELRCDPISGHTALYWYRQSLGQGLEFLIYFQGNSAPDKSGLPSDRFSAERTGGSVSTLTIQRTQQEDSAVYLCASRDTGNYGYTFGSGTRLTVV.

This chain connects TRBV9 to TRBJ1-3, with D possibly matching TRBD1 (5 bases). Germline loops: CDR1 SGDLS, CDR2 YYNGEE. With 0 bases removed from V and 9 bases from J, the gap between germline ends came to 10 bases. The CDR3 spans 13 residues. The CDR3 DNA reads as TGTGCCAGCAGCGTAGAGGGGTTGCCCACCATATATTTT. Its translation is CASSVEGLPTIYF.

As regards this clone: Its ends do not fully match the called genes, so a read error is possible. The J gene is TRBJ1-1, the V gene TRBV10-3, with D unresolved. The CDR3 runs 14 residues. CDR1 is ENHRY, CDR2 SYGVKD, per germline. CDR3 loop: CAISEVVLRSGERF. The CDR3 DNA is TGTGCCATCAGTGAGGTTGTTTTGCGTTCCGGGGAAAGATTT.

The V call is TRBV27, the J call TRBJ2-3, with D perhaps given as TRBD1 or TRBD2 (5 bases each). V was clipped by 7 bases and J by 5 bases, with 19 bases between them. Germline V CDR1 and CDR2: MNHEY, SMNVEV (reference sequence). CDR3 length equals 15 residues. DNA for the CDR3: TGTGCCAGCAATAAAGGGACCAACAGAGGAGATACGCAGTATTTT. Translated: CASNKGTNRGDTQYF.

The rearrangement links TRBV19 to TRBJ1-2, with D tentatively TRBD1 (6 bases). Germline V CDR1 and CDR2: LNHDA, SQIVND (reference sequence). Trimming pared 4 bases from V and 7 bases from J, leaving 19 bases between. The CDR3 spans 15 residues. CDR3 loop: CASSKPGHSSGGYTF. In DNA, the CDR3 is TGTGCCAGTAGTAAGCCGGGACACTCAAGCGGTGGCTACACCTTC.

The CDR3 nucleotides read TGCGCCAGCAGCCCACCCCCGGGACAGCACTCCCTTATGAACACTGAAGCTTTCTTT. Translating it yields CASSPPPGQHSLMNTEAFF. The chain joins TRBV5-1 to TRBJ1-1; 7 positions match TRBD1. This CDR3 region has 19 residues. Trimming took 4 bases from V and 0 from J; bases not matched to a gene: 18. Germline assignment: CDR1 SGHRS and CDR2 YFSETQ.

This clone has only one observation. This sequence joins TRBV28 and TRBJ2-3, with 10 bases lining up with TRBD2. The CDR3 is made up of 15 amino acids. The V gene end was trimmed by 5 bases and the J gene end by 5 bases; junction bases not matched to a gene: 7. Germline CDR1 is MDHEN and CDR2 is SYDVKM. CDR3 sequence reads: CASSTKRGGRDTQYF. The CDR3 DNA sequence: TGTGCCAGCAGTACCAAGCGGGGGGGCCGAGATACGCAGTATTTT.

There are a few counts of this clone. The genes are TRBV10-3 and TRBJ1-1; 8 nucleotides align to TRBD1. Looked up from germline, CDR1 is ENHRY and CDR2 is SYGVKD. This CDR3 is 14 amino acids long. The trim removed 10 bases at V and 2 bases at J, leaving 9 bases unmatched. The CDR3 nucleotides are TGTGCCAGTAGCAAGACAGGGGACAACACTGAAGCTTTCTTT. Protein: CASSKTGDNTEAFF.

This clone was recorded a few times. V gene TRBV27 combines with J gene TRBJ2-5; D unresolved. V was trimmed by 3 bases and J by 4 bases, leaving 9 bases between them. CDR1 MNHEY and CDR2 SMNVEV come from the germline V gene (reference sequence). This CDR3 has 13 amino acids. CDR3 DNA: TGTGCCAGCAGTTTGGCCCGGGCAGAGACCCAGTACTTC. Translating gives CASSLARAETQYF.

This clone was counted a single time. The V and J genes are TRBV6-5 and TRBJ2-1; the match to TRBD2 covers 11 bases. Trimming removed 2 bases from V and 7 bases from J; junction bases left unmatched: 7. This CDR3 contains 16 residues. Germline V CDR1 and CDR2: MNHEY, SVGAGI. The DNA for the CDR3 is TGTGCCAGCAGTTACAAACTAGCGGGAGTCGGAAATGAGCAGTTCTTC. Amino acids: CASSYKLAGVGNEQFF.

The V call is TRBV5-4, the J call TRBJ2-5; 11 nucleotides match TRBD2. The CDR3 extends over 16 amino acids. J was trimmed by 3 bases and V by 0 bases; bases with no gene match: 4. CDR1 SGHNT and CDR2 YYREEE come from the germline V gene (reference sequence). The CDR3 is CASSLVSGRDKETQYF. The CDR3 coding sequence is TGTGCCAGCAGCTTGGTTAGCGGGAGGGATAAAGAGACCCAGTACTTC.

The chain joins TRBV18 to TRBJ2-1; 7 nucleotides align to TRBD2. Germline lookup yields CDR1 KGHSH and CDR2 LQKENI. Losses at the gene ends were 3 bases for V and 5 bases for J; bases not matched to a gene: 13. The CDR3 is 17 residues long. CDR3 bases: TGTGCCAGCTCACCGTCGATCCTTGCGGGGGAAAACAATGAGCAGTTCTTC. This sequence encodes CASSPSILAGENNEQFF.

The genes are TRBV4-1 and TRBJ1-1; 9 nucleotides match TRBD1. Germline CDR1 reads MGHRA; CDR2 reads YSYEKL. CDR3 length equals 16 residues. After removal of 3 bases from V and 3 bases from J, the junction contained 8 bases not matched to a gene. The CDR3 nucleotides are TGCGCCAGCAGCCATAACAGGGGGCAGGTCGACACTGAAGCTTTCTTT. Its protein product is CASSHNRGQVDTEAFF.

A few counts support this clone. The gene calls are TRBV28 and TRBJ2-1, with 11 bases lining up with TRBD1. V lost 6 bases and J lost 2; bases outside the gene matches: 6. The CDR3 length is 16 residues. Germline CDR1 and CDR2: MDHEN and SYDVKM. The CDR3 is CASREPGQGAYNEQFF. CDR3 DNA sequence: TGTGCCAGCAGGGAACCGGGACAGGGGGCCTACAATGAGCAGTTCTTC.

The chain couples TRBV15 to TRBJ1-1; 10 nucleotides match TRBD1. CDR3 length: 17 residues. Germline V gives CDR1 LNHNV, CDR2 YYDKDF (reference sequence). Trimming at V came to 2 bases and at J to 1 base, leaving 7 bases not matched to a gene. This CDR3 reads CATSRPGQGISNTEAFF. For the CDR3, the DNA is TGTGCCACCAGCAGACCGGGACAGGGGATCTCGAACACTGAAGCTTTCTTT.

The chain carries TRBV11-2 and TRBJ1-2; tentatively, D is TRBD1 (5 bases). This CDR3 has 15 amino acids. Germline V CDR1 and CDR2: SGHAT, FQNNGV. V was cut by 3 bases and J by 4 bases, with 15 bases left in between. The CDR3 spells CASSLGRGVFYGYTF. As DNA, the CDR3 is TGTGCCAGCAGCTTGGGGCGCGGAGTCTTCTATGGCTACACCTTC.

DNA of the CDR3: TGTGCCAGCAGCCCCGGGGCGGTCGAGACCCAGTACTTC. It translates to CASSPGAVETQYF. The V gene is TRBV9, the J gene TRBJ2-5, with D perhaps TRBD1 or TRBD2 (5 bases each). V gave up 4 bases and J gave up 5 bases, with 12 bases separating them. This CDR3 has 13 residues. Germline CDR1 reads SGDLS; CDR2 reads YYNGEE.

A note on this clone: Other DNA sequences of this sample code for an identical CDR3. The chain is built from TRBV10-3 and TRBJ2-2, with D unclear. Germline V gene lookup returns CDR1 ENHRY and CDR2 SYGVKD. The V end was cut by 8 bases, the J end by 2 bases, with 6 bases between. This CDR3 has 12 residues. The CDR3 loop is CAIGGNTGELFF. For the CDR3, the DNA is TGTGCCATCGGCGGTAACACCGGGGAGCTGTTTTTT.

This clone was seen a few times. This chain uses TRBV14 with TRBJ2-7; 8 bases map to TRBD2. After removal of 2 bases from V and 9 bases from J, the junction contained 6 bases not matched to a gene. This CDR3 region has 13 residues. Germline CDR1 SGHDN, CDR2 FVKESK. For the CDR3, the DNA is TGTGCCAGCAGCCAACCGGGGGGGACGAGGCAGTACTTC. Amino acid sequence: CASSQPGGTRQYF.

The chain employs TRBV9 and TRBJ2-3; 11 bases match TRBD2. J was trimmed by 5 bases and V by 4 bases; bases with no gene match: 12. Germline V lookup: CDR1 SGDLS, CDR2 YYNGEE. The CDR3 runs 17 residues. The CDR3 bases are TGTGCCAGCAGCCCCTTAGCGGGAGGGCCATGGGGAGATACGCAGTATTTT. It encodes CASSPLAGGPWGDTQYF.

J is TRBJ1-2 and V is TRBV6-5, with D possibly being TRBD1 (5 bases). The CDR3 has 13 amino acids. CDR1 and CDR2 from the germline V gene are MNHEY and SVGAGI. Deletions cut 4 bases from V and 2 bases from J, with 8 bases between. CDR3 region: CASSSGRNYGYTF. The CDR3 nucleotides read TGTGCCAGCAGTTCGGGACGCAACTATGGCTACACCTTC.